The following is a T cell receptor beta chain sequence with its context. Clones were read by immunoSEQ multiplex PCR, and TCRdb kept only the in-frame ones, dropping some. There are about 220,000 clones in the sample; under 90% occur only once, and 3% to 4% lies in the top ten. The data were obtained in a study of blood T cell repertoires in COVID-19. The CDR3 is 14 amino acids. Germline CDR1 reads SGDLS; CDR2 reads YYNGEE. J was trimmed by 4 bases and V by 4 bases; bases with no gene match: 2. Participant-given clinical history determined each cohort assignment. Specimen: PBMCs or T cells enriched from blood (not recorded which). The V and J genes are TRBV9 and TRBJ2-5, with 12 bases lining up with TRBD2. The TCR was taken from a woman aged 55-75 years who had recovered from COVID-19. Here the CDR3 DNA reads TGTGCCAGCAGCCCGGGACTAGCGGGAGAGACCCAGTACTTC. Its translation: CASSPGLAGETQYF.